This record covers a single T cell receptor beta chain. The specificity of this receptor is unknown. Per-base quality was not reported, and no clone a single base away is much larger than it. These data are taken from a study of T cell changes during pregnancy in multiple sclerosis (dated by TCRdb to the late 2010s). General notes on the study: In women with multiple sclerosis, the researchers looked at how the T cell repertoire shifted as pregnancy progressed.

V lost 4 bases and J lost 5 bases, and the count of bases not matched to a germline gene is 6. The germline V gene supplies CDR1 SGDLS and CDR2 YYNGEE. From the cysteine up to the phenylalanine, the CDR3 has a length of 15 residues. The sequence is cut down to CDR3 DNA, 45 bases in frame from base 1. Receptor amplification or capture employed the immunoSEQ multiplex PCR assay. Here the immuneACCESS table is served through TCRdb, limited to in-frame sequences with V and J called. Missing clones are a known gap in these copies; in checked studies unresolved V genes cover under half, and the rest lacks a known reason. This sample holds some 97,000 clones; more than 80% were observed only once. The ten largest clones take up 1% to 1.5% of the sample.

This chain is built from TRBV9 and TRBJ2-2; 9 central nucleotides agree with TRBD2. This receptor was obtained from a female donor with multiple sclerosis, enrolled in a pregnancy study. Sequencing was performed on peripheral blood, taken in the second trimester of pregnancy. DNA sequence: TGTGCCAGCAGCATAGGCGGGAGGGGGACCGGGGAGCTGTTTTTT. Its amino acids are CASSIGGRGTGELFF.